In its sample, the clone carrying this T cell receptor beta chain was seen many times. Its antigen is as yet unknown. The record originates from a study of response to subunit inactivated influenza vaccine. Study-level results: It was the authors' suggestion that each seasonal influenza vaccination recruits few new T cells.

TCRdb called the RT-PCR reads again in MiXCR, with one record for every CDR3 protein. The sample consists of 650,000 to 700,000 distinct CDR3 sequences, 15% to 18% of them appearing once. CDR3 length: 14 residues. Per germline, CDR1 SGHVS and CDR2 FNYEAQ. V gave up 5 bases and J gave up 5 bases, with 15 bases separating them. The chain combines TRBV7-6 with TRBJ1-1; a weak D match, TRBD1 (6 bases). Sequenced here: PBMCs from blood, sampled 11 to 12 days after vaccination. This TCR was recovered from a man aged 50-60 years who received an inactivated influenza vaccine. CDR3 loop: CASSPRRGGTEAFF. The DNA of the CDR3 is TGTGCCAGCAGCCCCCGACGAGGGGGGACTGAAGCTTTCTTT.